These 20 T cell receptor beta chains share one sample of origin, sequenced in a study of blood T cell repertoires in COVID-19. Libraries were prepared by immunoSEQ multiplex PCR; TCRdb keeps only in-frame clonotypes and omits some of them. The sample gives 35,000 to 45,000 clones, approximately 85% of which show up once; less than 15% is in the top ten. The material sequenced was peripheral blood. Receptor source: a woman aged 70-85 years in a cohort sampled during active COVID-19.

Of note for this clone: One end of the junction is discordant with germline, which a read error may explain. The chain uses TRBV28 and TRBJ2-7; D might be TRBD1 (7 bases). This CDR3 has 11 amino acids. CDR1 and CDR2 from the germline V gene are MDHEN and SYDVKM. The CDR3 DNA reads as TGTGCCAGCAGTTTGGAGACAGGGAGGCACTTC. Translating it yields CASSLETGRHF.

The J gene is TRBJ2-3, the V gene TRBV6-5, with TRBD1 matching 7 bases. This CDR3 is 15 amino acids long. From germline, CDR1 is MNHEY and CDR2 SVGAGI. The J segment lost 2 bases and the V segment lost 3 bases, leaving 5 bases of the junction unmatched. The CDR3 DNA reads as TGTGCCAGCAGTTATGGACAGGCCTTCACAGATACGCAGTATTTT. Residues: CASSYGQAFTDTQYF.

This sequence joins TRBV6-2 or TRBV6-3 and TRBJ2-4; tentatively, D is TRBD2 (6 bases). Trimming removed 6 bases at V and 0 bases at J, with 12 bases between. Germline values: CDR1 MNHEY, CDR2 SVGEGT. The CDR3 spans 15 residues. CDR3 loop: CASSALALAKNIQYF. The CDR3 bases are TGTGCCAGCAGCGCCCTAGCGCTAGCCAAAAACATTCAGTACTTC.

This sequence joins TRBV30 and TRBJ2-7; maybe TRBD2 (6 bases). Germline V lookup: CDR1 GTSNPN, CDR2 SVGIG (reference sequence). Trimming shortened V by 4 bases and J by 5 bases, and 15 bases separated the two germline ends. This CDR3 is built from 13 residues. CDR3 nucleotide sequence: TGTGCCTGGAACATTCAGGAGGGAGACGAGCAGTACTTC. Amino acid sequence: CAWNIQEGDEQYF. Together with reference TRBV30 and TRBJ2-7, the CDR3 gives the full variable domain: SQTIHQWPATLVQPVGSPLSLECTVEGTSNPNLYWYRQAAGRGLQLLFYSVGIGQISSEVPQNLSASRPQDRQFILSSKKLLLSDSGFYLCAWNIQEGDEQYFGPGTRLTVT.

The chain combines TRBV9 with TRBJ2-1, with D maybe TRBD1 (6 bases). The germline gives CDR1 SGDLS, CDR2 YYNGEE. Between the trimmed V and J ends, which lost 3 bases and 0 bases, there was a span of 13 bases. This CDR3 comprises 16 residues. The CDR3 reads CASSAKGDNSYNEQFF. The CDR3 DNA follows: TGTGCCAGCAGCGCTAAGGGGGACAACTCCTACAATGAGCAGTTCTTC.

The rearrangement uses TRBV5-5 and TRBJ1-1; 7 bases are a match to TRBD1. CDR1 SGHKS and CDR2 YYEKEE come from the germline V gene (reference sequence). This CDR3 spans 13 amino acids. With V trimmed by 2 bases and J by 3 bases, 1 base remained unmatched. CDR3 nucleotide sequence: TGTGCCAGCAGCTTCCAGGGGGACACTGAAGCTTTCTTT. Its translation is CASSFQGDTEAFF.

The chain recombines TRBV5-1 with TRBJ2-5; 8 bases are shared with TRBD2. The CDR3 extends over 17 amino acids. CDR1 is SGHRS and CDR2 is YFSETQ in the germline V gene. The junction had 7 bases not matched to a gene; V was cut back by 0 bases and J by 0 bases. The DNA for the CDR3 is TGCGCCAGCAGCTTGGCCCCCTCTAGCGGGTACCAAGAGACCCAGTACTTC. This gives the protein CASSLAPSSGYQETQYF. The full variable domain, completed using reference TRBV5-1 and TRBJ2-5, is KAGVTQTPRYLIKTRGQQVTLSCSPISGHRSVSWYQQTPGQGLQFLFEYFSETQRNKGNFPGRFSGRQFSNSRSEMNVSTLELGDSALYLCASSLAPSSGYQETQYFGPGTRLLVL.

The CDR3, as DNA: TGTGCCAGCACCAAGGACTGGAGCTATAATGAGCAGTTCTTC. This encodes CASTKDWSYNEQFF. The chain carries TRBV27 and TRBJ2-1, with D tentatively TRBD2 (5 bases). The V end lost 7 bases, the J end lost 7 bases, and 17 bases lay between the germline ends. The germline V gene encodes CDR1 MNHEY and CDR2 SMNVEV (reference sequence). The CDR3 extends over 14 amino acids.

This chain uses TRBV10-3 with TRBJ2-2, with D tentatively TRBD1 (6 bases). V was trimmed by 0 bases and J by 5 bases, leaving 10 bases between them. Germline V gene lookup returns CDR1 ENHRY and CDR2 SYGVKD. This CDR3 has 15 residues. The CDR3 reads CAISESGQGTGELFF. The CDR3, as DNA: TGTGCCATCAGTGAGTCGGGGCAGGGGACCGGGGAGCTGTTTTTT.

The genes are TRBV19 and TRBJ2-3; 15 nucleotides align to TRBD2. The V gene's germline CDR1 is LNHDA and CDR2 SQIVND (reference sequence). Trimming removed 5 bases from V and 6 bases from J; junction bases left unmatched: 9. The CDR3 extends over 17 amino acids. The CDR3 DNA reads TGTGCCAGTAGTGTTTGGGGACTAGCGGGAGGTTTGGATACGCAGTATTTT. Translation: CASSVWGLAGGLDTQYF. Supplemented by reference TRBV19 and TRBJ2-3, the full variable domain reads DGGITQSPKYLFRKEGQNVTLSCEQNLNHDAMYWYRQDPGQGLRLIYYSQIVNDFQKGDIAEGYSVSREKKESFPLTVTSAQKNPTAFYLCASSVWGLAGGLDTQYFGPGTRLTVL.

This clone was detected only once. The chain has TRBV3-1 (or the pseudogene TRBV3-2) and TRBJ2-5, with D possibly matching TRBD1 (5 bases). V gave up 1 base and J gave up 4 bases, with 10 bases separating them. The CDR3 spans 14 residues. CDR1 is LGHDT and CDR2 is YNNKEL in the germline V gene (reference sequence). CDR3 in amino acids: CASSQVGQGETQYF. The DNA for the CDR3 is TGTGCCAGCAGCCAAGTTGGTCAGGGAGAGACCCAGTACTTC.

This chain links TRBV7-2 with TRBJ2-7; D gene ambiguous. CDR1 is SGHTA, CDR2 FQGNSA, per germline. This CDR3 spans 12 amino acids. V was clipped by 2 bases and J by 4 bases, with 6 bases between them. This CDR3 is CASSLSAYEQYF. The CDR3 region has the DNA TGTGCCAGCAGCTTATCCGCGTACGAGCAGTACTTC.

A few counts support this clone. The rearrangement links TRBV6-1 to TRBJ1-5; D not resolved. Trimming shortened V by 0 bases and J by 6 bases, and 6 bases separated the two germline ends. CDR3 size: 13 residues. The germline gives CDR1 MNHNS, CDR2 SASEGT. CDR3 sequence (DNA): TGTGCCAGCAGTGAAGCGCACGGTCAGCCCCAGCATTTT. It translates to CASSEAHGQPQHF.

The chain recombines TRBV4-1 with TRBJ2-1; tentative D call: TRBD2 (5 bases). The CDR3 sequence is 16 residues long. Per the germline V gene, CDR1 is MGHRA and CDR2 is YSYEKL. V was clipped by 0 bases and J by 7 bases, with 16 bases between them. The CDR3 here is CASSQDPAGRGNEQFF. The CDR3 DNA reads TGCGCCAGCAGCCAAGATCCGGCTGGGAGAGGGAATGAGCAGTTCTTC.

The chain joins TRBV5-6 to TRBJ1-2; a weak D match, TRBD1 (6 bases). The length of the CDR3 is 16 residues. Trimming left V 0 bases short and J 6 bases short, with 18 bases between. Per the germline V gene, CDR1 is SGHDT and CDR2 is YYEEEE. The CDR3 protein is CASSLVAGARKNGYTF. The CDR3 DNA reads as TGTGCCAGCAGCTTGGTGGCAGGGGCTCGAAAGAATGGCTACACCTTC.

This chain connects TRBV3-1 (or the pseudogene TRBV3-2) to TRBJ2-1; 8 bases align to TRBD2. This CDR3 is built from 16 residues. Germline CDR1 LGHDT, CDR2 YNNKEL (reference sequence). After removal of 6 bases from V and 9 bases from J, the junction contained 16 bases not matched to a gene. The CDR3 sequence is CASSRGGQGVSREQFF. DNA of the CDR3: TGTGCCAGCAGTCGGGGGGGGCAGGGAGTATCGCGTGAGCAGTTCTTC.

This chain links TRBV28 with TRBJ1-5, with D perhaps matching TRBD1 (5 bases). V was pared by 5 bases and J by 6 bases, with 20 bases between. There are 16 residues in the CDR3. The V gene's germline CDR1 is MDHEN and CDR2 SYDVKM. CDR3 protein: CASSPLTRGGGQPQHF. The CDR3 nucleotides read TGTGCCAGCAGTCCCCTGACTAGGGGAGGTGGTCAGCCCCAGCATTTT. Full variable domain (remainder filled in from reference TRBV28 and TRBJ1-5): DVKVTQSSRYLVKRTGEKVFLECVQDMDHENMFWYRQDPGLGLRLIYFSYDVKMKEKGDIPEGYSVSREKKERFSLILESASTNQTSMYLCASSPLTRGGGQPQHFGDGTRLSIL.

This chain links TRBV19 with TRBJ1-5; D gene unclear. The CDR3 covers 16 residues. Germline CDR1 and CDR2: LNHDA and SQIVND (reference sequence). Trimming took 3 bases from V and 2 from J, leaving 14 bases between them. CDR3 sequence: CASSIWGGSGNQPQHF. For the CDR3, the DNA is TGTGCCAGTAGTATCTGGGGAGGGTCGGGCAATCAGCCCCAGCATTTT.

The rearrangement joins TRBV19 to TRBJ2-7; a weak D match, TRBD1 (6 bases). Germline CDR1 LNHDA, CDR2 SQIVND (reference sequence). V gave up 3 bases and J gave up 7 bases, with 16 bases separating them. This CDR3 is built from 14 residues. Written as DNA, the CDR3 is TGTGCCAGTAGTATTCAGGGGTCATTTGTAGAGCAGTACTTC. The encoded protein is CASSIQGSFVEQYF.

The CDR3 protein is CASSPRGGNQPQHF. In nucleotides, the CDR3 is TGTGCCAGCTCACCCAGGGGAGGCAATCAGCCCCAGCATTTT. The chain has TRBV18 and TRBJ1-5, with D tentatively TRBD1 (6 bases). Germline V CDR1 and CDR2: KGHSH, LQKENI. V was clipped by 3 bases and J by 2 bases, with 8 bases between them. This CDR3 contains 14 residues. The full variable domain, completed using reference TRBV18 and TRBJ1-5, is NAGVMQNPRHLVRRRGQEARLRCSPMKGHSHVYWYRQLPEEGLKFMVYLQKENIIDESGMPKERFSAEFPKEGPSILRIQQVVRGDSAAYFCASSPRGGNQPQHFGDGTRLSIL.